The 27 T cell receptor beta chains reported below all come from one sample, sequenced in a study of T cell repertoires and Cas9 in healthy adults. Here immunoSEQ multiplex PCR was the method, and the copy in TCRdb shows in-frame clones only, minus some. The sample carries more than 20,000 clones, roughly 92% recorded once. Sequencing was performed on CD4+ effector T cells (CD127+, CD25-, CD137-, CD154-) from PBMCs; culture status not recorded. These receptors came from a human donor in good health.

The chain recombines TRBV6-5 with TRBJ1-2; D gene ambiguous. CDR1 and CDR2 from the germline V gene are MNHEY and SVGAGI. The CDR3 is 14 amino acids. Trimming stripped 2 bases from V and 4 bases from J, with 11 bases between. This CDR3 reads CASSYGLLSYGYTF. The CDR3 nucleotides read TGTGCCAGCAGTTACGGGTTACTCTCCTATGGCTACACCTTC.

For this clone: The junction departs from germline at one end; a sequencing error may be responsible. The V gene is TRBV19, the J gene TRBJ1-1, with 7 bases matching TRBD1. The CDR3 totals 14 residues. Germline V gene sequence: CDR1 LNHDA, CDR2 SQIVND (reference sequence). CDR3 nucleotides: TGTGCCAGTAGTATAGAAGTCACCAGTCCCGGGACAGAGTTT. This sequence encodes CASSIEVTSPGTEF.

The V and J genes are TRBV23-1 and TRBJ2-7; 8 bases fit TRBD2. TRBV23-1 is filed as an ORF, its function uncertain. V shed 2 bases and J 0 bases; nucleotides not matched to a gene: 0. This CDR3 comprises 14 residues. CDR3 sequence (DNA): TGCGCCAGCAGTCAAGGGACTAGCTCCTACGAGCAGTACGTC. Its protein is CASSQGTSSYEQYV.

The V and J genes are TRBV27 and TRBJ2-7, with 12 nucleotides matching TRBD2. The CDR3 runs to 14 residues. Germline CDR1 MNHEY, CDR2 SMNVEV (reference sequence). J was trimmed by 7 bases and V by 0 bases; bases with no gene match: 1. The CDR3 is CASSLSGLAGEQYV. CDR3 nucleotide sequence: TGTGCCAGCAGTTTATCAGGACTAGCGGGAGAGCAGTACGTC.

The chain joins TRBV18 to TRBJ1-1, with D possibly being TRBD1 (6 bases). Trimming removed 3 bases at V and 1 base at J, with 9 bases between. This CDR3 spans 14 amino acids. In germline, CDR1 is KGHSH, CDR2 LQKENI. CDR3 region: CASSPGTTNTEAFF. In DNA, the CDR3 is TGTGCCAGCTCACCCGGGACAACGAACACTGAAGCTTTCTTT.

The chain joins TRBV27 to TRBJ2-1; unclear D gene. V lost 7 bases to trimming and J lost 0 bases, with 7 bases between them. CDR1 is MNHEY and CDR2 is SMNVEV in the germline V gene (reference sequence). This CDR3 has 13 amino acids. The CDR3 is CASKGSSYNEQFF. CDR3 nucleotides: TGTGCCAGCAAGGGAAGCTCCTACAATGAGCAGTTCTTC.

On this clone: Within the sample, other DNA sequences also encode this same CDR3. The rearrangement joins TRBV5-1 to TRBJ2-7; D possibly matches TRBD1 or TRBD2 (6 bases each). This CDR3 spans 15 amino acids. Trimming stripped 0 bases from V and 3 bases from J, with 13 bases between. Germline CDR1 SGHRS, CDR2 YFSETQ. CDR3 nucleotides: TGCGCCAGCAGCTTGGTGGGTGGAGGGGGCTACGAGCAGTACGTC. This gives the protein CASSLVGGGGYEQYV.

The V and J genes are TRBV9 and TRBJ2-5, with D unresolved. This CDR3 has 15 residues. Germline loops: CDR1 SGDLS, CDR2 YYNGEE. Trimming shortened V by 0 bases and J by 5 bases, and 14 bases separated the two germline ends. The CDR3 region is CASSVALGAVETQYF. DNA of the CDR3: TGTGCCAGCAGCGTAGCTCTGGGCGCCGTGGAGACCCAGTACTTC.

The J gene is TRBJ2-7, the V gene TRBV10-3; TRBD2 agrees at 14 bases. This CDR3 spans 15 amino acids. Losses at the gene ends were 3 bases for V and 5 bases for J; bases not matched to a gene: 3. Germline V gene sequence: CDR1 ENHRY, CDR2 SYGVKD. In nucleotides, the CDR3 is TGTGCCATCAGTGATAGGACTAGCGGGGGGCACGAGCAGTACTTC. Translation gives CAISDRTSGGHEQYF.

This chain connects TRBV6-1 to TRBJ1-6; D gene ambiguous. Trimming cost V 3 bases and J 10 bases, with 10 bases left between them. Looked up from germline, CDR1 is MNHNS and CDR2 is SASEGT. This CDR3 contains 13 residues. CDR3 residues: CASSEYKASPLHF. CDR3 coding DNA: TGTGCCAGCAGTGAGTATAAGGCGTCACCCCTCCACTTT.

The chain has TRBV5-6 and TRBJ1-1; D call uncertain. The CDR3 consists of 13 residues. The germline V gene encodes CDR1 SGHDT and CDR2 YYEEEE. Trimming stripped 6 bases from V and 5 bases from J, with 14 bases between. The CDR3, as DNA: TGTGCCAGCAACCTTCGGCCCGTTACTGAAGCTTTCTTT. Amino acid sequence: CASNLRPVTEAFF.

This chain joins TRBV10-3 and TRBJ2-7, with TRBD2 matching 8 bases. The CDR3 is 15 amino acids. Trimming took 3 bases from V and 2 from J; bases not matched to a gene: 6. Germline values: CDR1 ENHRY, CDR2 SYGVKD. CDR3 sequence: CAISEGAGETYEQYF. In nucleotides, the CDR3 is TGTGCCATCAGTGAAGGAGCGGGGGAAACCTACGAGCAGTACTTC.

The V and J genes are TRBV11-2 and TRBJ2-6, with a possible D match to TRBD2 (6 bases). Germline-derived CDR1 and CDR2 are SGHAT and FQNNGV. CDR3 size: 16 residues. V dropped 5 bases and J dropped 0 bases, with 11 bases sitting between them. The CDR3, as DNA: TGTGCCAGCAGCCATGGGACTCGCTCTGGGGCCAACGTCCTGACTTTC. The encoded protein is CASSHGTRSGANVLTF.

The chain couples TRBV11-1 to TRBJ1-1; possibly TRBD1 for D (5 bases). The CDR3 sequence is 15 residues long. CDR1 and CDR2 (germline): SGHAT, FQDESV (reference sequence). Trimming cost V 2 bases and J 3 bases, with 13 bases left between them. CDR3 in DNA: TGTGCCAGCAGCTTACTCGCAGGGAGGGACACTGAAGCTTTCTTT. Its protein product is CASSLLAGRDTEAFF.

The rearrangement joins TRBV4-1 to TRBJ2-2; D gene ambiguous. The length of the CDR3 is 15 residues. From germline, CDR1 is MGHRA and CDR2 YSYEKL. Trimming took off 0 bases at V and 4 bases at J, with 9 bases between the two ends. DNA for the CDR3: TGCGCCAGCAGCCAAGATCGGCGGACCACCGGGGAGCTGTTTTTT. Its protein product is CASSQDRRTTGELFF.

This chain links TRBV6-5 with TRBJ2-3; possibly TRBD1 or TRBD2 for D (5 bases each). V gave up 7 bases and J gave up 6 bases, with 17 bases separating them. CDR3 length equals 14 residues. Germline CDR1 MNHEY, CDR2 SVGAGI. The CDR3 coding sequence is TGTGCCAGCACGGGACCAACGGGGTCGGATACGCAGTATTTT. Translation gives CASTGPTGSDTQYF.

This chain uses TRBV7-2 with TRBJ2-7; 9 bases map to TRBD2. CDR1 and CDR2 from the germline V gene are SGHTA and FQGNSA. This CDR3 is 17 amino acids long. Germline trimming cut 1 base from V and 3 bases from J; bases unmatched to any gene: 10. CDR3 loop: CASSLVDGAGGNYEQYV. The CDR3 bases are TGTGCCAGCAGCTTAGTAGATGGAGCGGGAGGAAACTACGAGCAGTACGTC.

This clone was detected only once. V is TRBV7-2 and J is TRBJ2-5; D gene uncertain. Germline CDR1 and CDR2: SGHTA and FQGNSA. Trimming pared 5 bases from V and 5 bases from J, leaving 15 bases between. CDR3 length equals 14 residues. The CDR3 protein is CASSRYATTETQYF. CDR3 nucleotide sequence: TGTGCCAGCAGCCGTTACGCCACTACCGAGACCCAGTACTTC.

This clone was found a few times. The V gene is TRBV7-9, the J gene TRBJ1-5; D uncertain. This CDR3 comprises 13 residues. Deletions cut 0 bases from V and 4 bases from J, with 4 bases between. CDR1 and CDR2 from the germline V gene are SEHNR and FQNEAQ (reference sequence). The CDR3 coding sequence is TGTGCCAGCAGCTTAGCCTTGAATCAGCCCCAGCATTTT. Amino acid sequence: CASSLALNQPQHF.

For the CDR3, the DNA is TGTGCCAGCAGCCCCTTAACCGGACGCGGAGAGACCCAGTACTTC. It yields the protein CASSPLTGRGETQYF. This chain links TRBV28 with TRBJ2-5; D not certain. Germline CDR1 reads MDHEN; CDR2 reads SYDVKM. V was pared by 6 bases and J by 4 bases, with 18 bases between. The CDR3 is 15 residues long.

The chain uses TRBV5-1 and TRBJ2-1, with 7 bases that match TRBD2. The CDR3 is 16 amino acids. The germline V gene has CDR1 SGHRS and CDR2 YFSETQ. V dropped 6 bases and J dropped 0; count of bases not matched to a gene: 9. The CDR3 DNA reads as TGCGCCAGCAAAGAGACTAGCCCCAGCTCCTACAATGAGCAGTTCTTC. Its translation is CASKETSPSSYNEQFF. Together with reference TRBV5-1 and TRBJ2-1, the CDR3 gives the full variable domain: KAGVTQTPRYLIKTRGQQVTLSCSPISGHRSVSWYQQTPGQGLQFLFEYFSETQRNKGNFPGRFSGRQFSNSRSEMNVSTLELGDSALYLCASKETSPSSYNEQFFGPGTRLTVL.

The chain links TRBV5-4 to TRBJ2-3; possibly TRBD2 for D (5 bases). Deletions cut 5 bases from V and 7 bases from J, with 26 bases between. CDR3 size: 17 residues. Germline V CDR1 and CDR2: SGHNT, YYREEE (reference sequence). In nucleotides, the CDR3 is TGTGCCAGCAGTTTATACAGACTTGGACTGAGCATGAATACGCAGTATTTT. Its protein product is CASSLYRLGLSMNTQYF.

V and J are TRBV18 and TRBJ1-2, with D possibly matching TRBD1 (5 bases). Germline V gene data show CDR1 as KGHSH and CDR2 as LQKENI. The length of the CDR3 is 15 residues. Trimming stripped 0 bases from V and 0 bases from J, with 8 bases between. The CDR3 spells CASSPPTGANYGYTF. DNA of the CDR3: TGTGCCAGCTCACCACCGACGGGGGCTAACTATGGCTACACCTTC.

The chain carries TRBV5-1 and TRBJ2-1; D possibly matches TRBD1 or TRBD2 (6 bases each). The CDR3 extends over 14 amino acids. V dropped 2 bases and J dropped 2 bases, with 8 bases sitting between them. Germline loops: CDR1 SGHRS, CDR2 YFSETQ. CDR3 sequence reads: CASSLRGPYNEQFF. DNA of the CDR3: TGCGCCAGCAGCTTACGGGGGCCCTACAATGAGCAGTTCTTC.

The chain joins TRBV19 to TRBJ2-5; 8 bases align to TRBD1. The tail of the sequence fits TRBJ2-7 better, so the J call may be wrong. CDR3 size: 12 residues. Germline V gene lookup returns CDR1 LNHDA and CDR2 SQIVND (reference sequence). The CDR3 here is CASSPQGVEQYF. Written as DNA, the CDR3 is TGTGCCAGTAGTCCACAGGGGGTCGAGCAGTACTTC.

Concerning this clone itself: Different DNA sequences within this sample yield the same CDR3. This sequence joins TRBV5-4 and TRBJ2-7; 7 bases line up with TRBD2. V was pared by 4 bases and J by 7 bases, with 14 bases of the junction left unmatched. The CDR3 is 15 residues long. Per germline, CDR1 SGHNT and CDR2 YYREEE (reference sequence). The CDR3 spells CASSLRVAGEGEQYF. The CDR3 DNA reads TGTGCCAGCAGCCTAAGAGTTGCGGGGGAAGGGGAGCAGTACTTC.

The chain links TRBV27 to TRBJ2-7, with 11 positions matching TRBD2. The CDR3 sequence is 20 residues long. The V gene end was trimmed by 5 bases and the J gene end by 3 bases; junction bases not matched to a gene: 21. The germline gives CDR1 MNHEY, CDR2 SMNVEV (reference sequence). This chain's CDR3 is CASSIYPKTELAGDYYEQYV. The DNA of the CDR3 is TGTGCCAGCAGTATCTACCCGAAGACAGAACTAGCGGGAGATTACTACGAGCAGTACGTC.